The present TCR beta chain was sequenced within a study of cytomegalovirus exposure and HLA in healthy donors. An approximately 130-subject validation cohort, separate from the approximately 670-subject first cohort, supplied the donors. This CDR3 region has 14 residues. Germline V gives CDR1 SGHNT, CDR2 YYREEE (reference sequence). V gave up 2 bases and J gave up 10 bases, with 13 bases separating them. Assay: immunoSEQ multiplex PCR; the TCRdb copy retains only in-frame clones and omits some. The sample has roughly 130,000 clones, 86% seen once. The chain has TRBV5-4 and TRBJ1-6; D might be TRBD1 (5 bases). The sequenced material came from PBMCs. The clonotype was recovered from a man between 18 and 35 years old in good health and CMV-seronegative. Here the CDR3 reads CASSFGGTPSPLHF. CDR3 in DNA: TGTGCCAGCAGCTTCGGGGGAACTCCGTCACCCCTCCACTTT. Supplemented by reference TRBV5-4 and TRBJ1-6, the full variable domain reads ETGVTQSPTHLIKTRGQQVTLRCSSQSGHNTVSWYQQALGQGPQFIFQYYREEENGRGNFPPRFSGLQFPNYSSELNVNALELDDSALYLCASSFGGTPSPLHFGNGTRLTVT.